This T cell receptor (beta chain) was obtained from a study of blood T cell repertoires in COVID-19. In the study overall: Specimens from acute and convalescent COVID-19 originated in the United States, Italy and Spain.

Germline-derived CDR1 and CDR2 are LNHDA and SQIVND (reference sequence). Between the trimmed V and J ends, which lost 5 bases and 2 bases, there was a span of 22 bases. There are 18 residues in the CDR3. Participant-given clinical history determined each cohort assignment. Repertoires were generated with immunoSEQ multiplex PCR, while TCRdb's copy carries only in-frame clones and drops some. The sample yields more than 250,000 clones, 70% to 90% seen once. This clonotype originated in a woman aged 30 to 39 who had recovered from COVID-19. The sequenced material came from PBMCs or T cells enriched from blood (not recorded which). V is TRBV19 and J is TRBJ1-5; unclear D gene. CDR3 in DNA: TGTGCCAGTAGTGCGCTCGGGGTCCGCCTAGTTGGCAATCAGCCCCAGCATTTT. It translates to CASSALGVRLVGNQPQHF.